Detailed here is one T cell receptor beta chain. Antigen: not known. In the same sample, other DNA sequences code for this CDR3. This sample was included in a study of shared clonotypes between healthy human individuals. Broader study findings: Investigators collected only blood, and repertoires in tissues likely differ.

CDR1 SGHNT and CDR2 YYREEE come from the germline V gene (reference sequence). V lost 1 base and J lost 1, with 4 bases in between. The CDR3 loop spans 13 amino acids. The study drew its donors from healthy HIV-negative adults without recent acute infections or vaccinations. Each subset's genomic DNA was split evenly across several immunoSEQ plates. Using immunoSEQ multiplex PCR, the repertoire was profiled, and TCRdb retains in-frame clones only, with some absent. The profile shows about 980,000 clones, approximately 80% of them singletons. The TCR was taken from a man aged 18 to 35 in good health. Sequenced sample: memory CD4+ T cells sorted from blood. Specified subset: CD45RA-negative fraction. The V and J genes are TRBV5-4 and TRBJ2-3, with D hard to call. The CDR3 spells CASSLSGTDTQYF. The CDR3 nucleotides read TGTGCCAGCAGCTTGTCGGGCACAGATACGCAGTATTTT. The whole variable domain, filled in from reference TRBV5-4 and TRBJ2-3, reads ETGVTQSPTHLIKTRGQQVTLRCSSQSGHNTVSWYQQALGQGPQFIFQYYREEENGRGNFPPRFSGLQFPNYSSELNVNALELDDSALYLCASSLSGTDTQYFGPGTRLTVL.